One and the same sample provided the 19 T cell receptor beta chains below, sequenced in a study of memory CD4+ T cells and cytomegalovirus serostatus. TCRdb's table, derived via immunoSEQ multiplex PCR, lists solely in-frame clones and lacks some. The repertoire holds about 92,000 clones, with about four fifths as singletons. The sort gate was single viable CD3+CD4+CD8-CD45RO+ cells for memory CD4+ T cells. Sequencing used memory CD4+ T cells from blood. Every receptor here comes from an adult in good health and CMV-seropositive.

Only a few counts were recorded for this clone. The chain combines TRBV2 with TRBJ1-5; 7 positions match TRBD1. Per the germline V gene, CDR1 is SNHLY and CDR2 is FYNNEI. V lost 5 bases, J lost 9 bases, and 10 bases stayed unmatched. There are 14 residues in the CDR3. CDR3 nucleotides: TGTGCCAGCAGTCCCGACAGGGACGATCGGCCCCAGCATTTT. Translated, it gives CASSPDRDDRPQHF.

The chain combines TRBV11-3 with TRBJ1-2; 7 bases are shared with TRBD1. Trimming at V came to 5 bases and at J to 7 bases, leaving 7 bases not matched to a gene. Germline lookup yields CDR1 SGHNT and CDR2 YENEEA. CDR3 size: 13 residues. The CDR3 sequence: CASSQTGAGGYTF. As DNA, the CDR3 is TGTGCCAGCAGCCAAACAGGGGCAGGTGGCTACACCTTC.

CDR3 sequence (DNA): TGTGCCAGCAGTTACGCGGACAGGGCTGGCTACGAGCAGTACTTC. This translates into CASSYADRAGYEQYF. This chain uses TRBV6-5 with TRBJ2-7; 8 bases match TRBD1. The trim removed 2 bases at V and 3 bases at J, leaving 6 bases unmatched. CDR3 length equals 15 residues. CDR1 MNHEY and CDR2 SVGAGI come from the germline V gene.

For the CDR3, the DNA is TGTGCCAGCAGCACCGAAGCGGGTACCACAGATACGCAGTATTTT. This sequence encodes CASSTEAGTTDTQYF. The rearrangement joins TRBV9 to TRBJ2-3; possibly TRBD2 for D (6 bases). The germline V gene encodes CDR1 SGDLS and CDR2 YYNGEE. V shed 4 bases and J shed 2 bases, with 14 bases lying between them. This CDR3 spans 15 amino acids.

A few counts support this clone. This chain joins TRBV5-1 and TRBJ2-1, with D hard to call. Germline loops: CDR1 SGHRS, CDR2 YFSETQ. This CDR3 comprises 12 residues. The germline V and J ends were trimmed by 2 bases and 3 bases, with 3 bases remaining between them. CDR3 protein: CASSFVYNEQFF. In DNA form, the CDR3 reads TGCGCCAGCAGCTTCGTCTACAATGAGCAGTTCTTC.

The CDR3 spells CASSPISSGSLGADEQFF. CDR3 coding DNA: TGTGCCAGCAGCCCGATCTCTAGCGGGAGCTTAGGAGCCGATGAGCAGTTCTTC. The genes are TRBV5-7 and TRBJ2-1; 10 bases map to TRBD2. TRBV5-7 is classed as an ORF, of uncertain function. The CDR3 has 18 amino acids. V was clipped by 4 bases and J by 8 bases; unmatched bases: 18.

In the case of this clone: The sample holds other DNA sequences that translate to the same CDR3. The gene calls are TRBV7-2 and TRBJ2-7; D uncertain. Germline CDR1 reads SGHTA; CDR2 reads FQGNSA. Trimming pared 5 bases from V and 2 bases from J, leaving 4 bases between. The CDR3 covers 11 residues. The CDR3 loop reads CASSRAYEQYF. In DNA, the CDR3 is TGTGCCAGCAGCCGGGCCTACGAGCAGTACTTC.

DNA of the CDR3: TGTGCCAGCAGCTCCGTGGGGGGCACCACTGAAGCTTTCTTT. It encodes CASSSVGGTTEAFF. The V and J genes are TRBV7-9 and TRBJ1-1, with a weak D call TRBD1 (6 bases). Germline lookup yields CDR1 SEHNR and CDR2 FQNEAQ (reference sequence). This CDR3 is 14 amino acids long. V was trimmed by 4 bases and J by 4 bases, leaving 13 bases between them. The full variable domain, with the rest looked up from reference TRBV7-9 and TRBJ1-1, is DTGVSQNPRHKITKRGQNVTFRCDPISEHNRLYWYRQTLGQGPEFLTYFQNEAQLEKSRLLSDRFSAERPKGSFSTLEIQRTEQGDSAMYLCASSSVGGTTEAFFGQGTRLTVV.

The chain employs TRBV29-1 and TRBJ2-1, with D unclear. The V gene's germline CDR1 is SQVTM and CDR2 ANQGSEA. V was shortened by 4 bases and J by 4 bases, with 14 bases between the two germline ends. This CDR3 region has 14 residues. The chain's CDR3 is CSVGILGSYNEQFF. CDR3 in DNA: TGCAGCGTTGGCATCCTAGGATCGTACAATGAGCAGTTCTTC.

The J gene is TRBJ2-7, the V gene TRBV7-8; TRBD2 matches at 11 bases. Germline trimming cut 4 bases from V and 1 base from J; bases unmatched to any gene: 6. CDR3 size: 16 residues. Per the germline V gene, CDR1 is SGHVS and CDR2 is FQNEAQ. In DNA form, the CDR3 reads TGTGCCAGCAGCTCCCGGGGACTAGCGGATTCCTACGAGCAGTACTTC. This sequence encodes CASSSRGLADSYEQYF.

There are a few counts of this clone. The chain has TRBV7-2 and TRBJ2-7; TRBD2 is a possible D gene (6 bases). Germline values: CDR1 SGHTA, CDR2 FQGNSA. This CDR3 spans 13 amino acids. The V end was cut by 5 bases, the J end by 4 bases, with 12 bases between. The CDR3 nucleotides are TGTGCCAGCAGCCCTGGGGCGGGGTACGAGCAGTACTTC. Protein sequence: CASSPGAGYEQYF.

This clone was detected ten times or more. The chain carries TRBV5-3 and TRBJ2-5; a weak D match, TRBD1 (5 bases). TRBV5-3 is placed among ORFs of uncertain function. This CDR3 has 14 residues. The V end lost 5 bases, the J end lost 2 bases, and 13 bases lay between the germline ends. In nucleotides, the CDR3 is TGTGCCAGAAGAAGACAGATGATACAAGAGACCCAGTACTTC. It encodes CARRRQMIQETQYF.

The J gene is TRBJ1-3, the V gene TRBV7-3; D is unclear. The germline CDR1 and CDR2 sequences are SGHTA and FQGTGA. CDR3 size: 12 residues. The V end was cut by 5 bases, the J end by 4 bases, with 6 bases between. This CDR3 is CASSRVGNTIYF. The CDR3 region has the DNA TGTGCCAGCAGCCGAGTAGGAAACACCATATATTTT.

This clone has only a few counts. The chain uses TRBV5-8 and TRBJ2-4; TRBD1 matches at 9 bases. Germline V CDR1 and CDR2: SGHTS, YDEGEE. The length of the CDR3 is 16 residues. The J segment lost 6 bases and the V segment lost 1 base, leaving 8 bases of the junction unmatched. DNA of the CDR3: TGTGCCAGCAGCTTGATGGACAGGGGTTATGGAAACATTCAGTACTTC. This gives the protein CASSLMDRGYGNIQYF. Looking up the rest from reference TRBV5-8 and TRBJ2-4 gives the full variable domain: EAGVTQSPTHLIKTRGQQATLRCSPISGHTSVYWYQQALGLGLQFLLWYDEGEERNRGNFPPRFSGRQFPNYSSELNVNALELEDSALYLCASSLMDRGYGNIQYFGAGTRLSVL.

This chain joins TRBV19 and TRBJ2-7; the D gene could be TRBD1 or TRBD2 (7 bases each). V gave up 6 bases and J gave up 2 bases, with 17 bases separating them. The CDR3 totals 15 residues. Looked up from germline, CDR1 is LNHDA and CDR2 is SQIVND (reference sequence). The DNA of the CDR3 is TGTGCCAGTAGAAGCGGGACAGCGGAAACCTACGAGCAGTACTTC. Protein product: CASRSGTAETYEQYF.

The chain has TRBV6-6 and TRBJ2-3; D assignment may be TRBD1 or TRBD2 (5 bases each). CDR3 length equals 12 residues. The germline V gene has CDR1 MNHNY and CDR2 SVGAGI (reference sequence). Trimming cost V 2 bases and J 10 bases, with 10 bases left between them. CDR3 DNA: TGTGCCAGCAGTTACACCGGGGCCGCGCAGTATTTT. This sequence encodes CASSYTGAAQYF.

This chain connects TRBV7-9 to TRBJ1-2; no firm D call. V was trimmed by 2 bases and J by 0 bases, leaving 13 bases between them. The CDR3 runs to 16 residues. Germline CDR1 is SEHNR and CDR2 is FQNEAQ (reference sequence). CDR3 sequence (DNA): TGTGCCAGCAGCTTAAAGGTGGGGATTTCTAACTATGGCTACACCTTC. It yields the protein CASSLKVGISNYGYTF.

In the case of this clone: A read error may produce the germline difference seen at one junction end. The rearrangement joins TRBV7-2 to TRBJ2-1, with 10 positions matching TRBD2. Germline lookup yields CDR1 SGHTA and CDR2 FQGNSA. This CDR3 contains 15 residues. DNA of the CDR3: TGTGCCAGCAGCTTAGAATCTAGCGGGAGTAATGGGCAGTTCTTC. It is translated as CASSLESSGSNGQFF.

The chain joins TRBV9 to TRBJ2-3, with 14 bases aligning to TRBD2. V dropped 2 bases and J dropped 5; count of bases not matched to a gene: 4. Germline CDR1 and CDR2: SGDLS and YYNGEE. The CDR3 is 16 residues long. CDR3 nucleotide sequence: TGTGCCAGCAGCGTTCGACTAGCGGGAGGGCTAGATACGCAGTATTTT. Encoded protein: CASSVRLAGGLDTQYF.